These 19 T cell receptor beta chains share one sample of origin, sequenced in a study of beta chain features in type 1 diabetes. As every portion of the isolated RNA was reverse transcribed, the sequencing read expressed TCRB transcripts. The table came from immunoSEQ multiplex PCR; TCRdb's copy has only in-frame clones and leaves some out. The sample includes around 300,000 clones, 11% to 15% seen only once; the top ten take around 7%. The specimen was central memory CD4+ T cells from blood. The receptors come from a man aged 25 to 40 in good health.

The chain is built from TRBV15 and TRBJ1-2, with D hard to call. The germline V and J ends were trimmed by 0 bases and 0 bases, with 2 bases remaining between them. Germline V gives CDR1 LNHNV, CDR2 YYDKDF (reference sequence). CDR3 size: 13 residues. The CDR3 here is CATSRETNYGYTF. CDR3 nucleotide sequence: TGTGCCACCAGCAGAGAAACTAACTATGGCTACACCTTC.

As for this clone: One end of the junction does not line up with germline, which may come from a read error. V usage is TRBV7-7 and J usage is TRBJ2-5, with 12 bases lining up with TRBD2. Per the germline V gene, CDR1 is SSHAT and CDR2 is FNYEAQ (reference sequence). The CDR3 covers 16 residues. This CDR3 reads CASSLWTSGTQETQYF. DNA for the CDR3: TGTGCTAGCAGCTTGTGGACTAGCGGGACCCAAGAGACCCAGTACTTC.

This clone has just a few counts. This chain joins TRBV9 and TRBJ1-2; 9 nucleotides agree with TRBD1. The junction had 8 bases not matched to a gene; V was cut back by 6 bases and J by 8 bases. The V gene's germline CDR1 is SGDLS and CDR2 YYNGEE. The CDR3 length is 13 residues. The CDR3 DNA sequence: TGTGCCAGCACCTCGGGACAGGGCATCGGCTACACCTTC. Translation: CASTSGQGIGYTF. Looking up the rest from reference TRBV9 and TRBJ1-2 gives the full variable domain: DSGVTQTPKHLITATGQRVTLRCSPRSGDLSVYWYQQSLDQGLQFLIQYYNGEERAKGNILERFSAQQFPDLHSELNLSSLELGDSALYFCASTSGQGIGYTFGSGTRLTVV.

This clone was recorded a few times. The rearrangement joins TRBV19 to TRBJ2-2; D uncertain. V shed 6 bases and J shed 4 bases, with 12 bases lying between them. The CDR3 consists of 14 residues. Germline V gene data show CDR1 as LNHDA and CDR2 as SQIVND (reference sequence). CDR3 in amino acids: CASSYAALTGELFF. DNA for the CDR3: TGTGCCAGTAGCTATGCAGCTCTCACCGGGGAGCTGTTTTTT.

This clone was seen a handful of times. The chain recombines TRBV11-3 with TRBJ2-3; 9 nucleotides align to TRBD1. This CDR3 region has 14 residues. Germline loops: CDR1 SGHNT, CDR2 YENEEA. V lost 3 bases, J lost 8 bases, and 6 bases stayed unmatched. The CDR3 loop reads CASSFGQGQGTQYF. The CDR3 DNA sequence: TGTGCCAGCAGCTTCGGACAGGGGCAGGGTACGCAGTATTTT.

The chain is built from TRBV5-1 and TRBJ2-5; TRBD2 matches 13 bases. The CDR3 consists of 16 residues. Germline V lookup: CDR1 SGHRS, CDR2 YFSETQ. V was clipped by 3 bases and J by 5 bases; unmatched bases: 7. The CDR3 nucleotides read TGCGCCAGCAGCTCCGGACTAGCGGGAGTAGTGGAGACCCAGTACTTC. Translation: CASSSGLAGVVETQYF.

A few counts support this clone. V gene TRBV6-5 combines with J gene TRBJ1-1; no reliable D call. The V end was cut by 7 bases, the J end by 3 bases, with 18 bases between. Germline V gene sequence: CDR1 MNHEY, CDR2 SVGAGI. The CDR3 sequence is 15 residues long. Here the CDR3 DNA reads TGTGCCAGCACTCTGAAAGGGTTTCGGGACACTGAAGCTTTCTTT. Translated, it gives CASTLKGFRDTEAFF.

This clone was detected many times. The chain combines TRBV9 with TRBJ2-4; 7 nucleotides match TRBD2. V dropped 0 bases and J dropped 6; count of bases not matched to a gene: 6. This CDR3 comprises 15 residues. CDR1 is SGDLS, CDR2 YYNGEE, per germline. The CDR3 coding sequence is TGTGCCAGCAGCGTAGACGGGGGGACCGGAAACATTCAGTACTTC. It is translated as CASSVDGGTGNIQYF. Using reference TRBV9 and TRBJ2-4 for the parts outside the CDR3, the full variable domain is DSGVTQTPKHLITATGQRVTLRCSPRSGDLSVYWYQQSLDQGLQFLIQYYNGEERAKGNILERFSAQQFPDLHSELNLSSLELGDSALYFCASSVDGGTGNIQYFGAGTRLSVL.

This clone has a handful of counts. J is TRBJ1-2 and V is TRBV4-2; D remains ambiguous. The ends were cut back, 0 bases at V and 4 bases at J, with 12 bases in the middle. The CDR3 has 15 residues. The V gene's germline CDR1 is LGHNA and CDR2 YNFKEQ. Here the CDR3 reads CASSQDPGRVYGYTF. Written as DNA, the CDR3 is TGTGCCAGCAGCCAAGATCCAGGCCGAGTCTATGGCTACACCTTC.

This clone came up a few times. The chain carries TRBV6-6 and TRBJ2-5; D call uncertain. The CDR3 covers 11 residues. Per the germline V gene, CDR1 is MNHNY and CDR2 is SVGAGI (reference sequence). With 5 bases removed from V and 2 bases from J, the gap between germline ends came to 3 bases. For the CDR3, the DNA is TGTGCCAGCAGTCGACAAGAGACCCAGTACTTC. Residues: CASSRQETQYF.

This clone was picked up a small number of times. This chain links TRBV6-5 with TRBJ2-2, with 7 positions matching TRBD1. V lost 0 bases, J lost 9 bases, and 10 bases stayed unmatched. The CDR3 runs 16 residues. Germline loops: CDR1 MNHEY, CDR2 SVGAGI. In nucleotides, the CDR3 is TGTGCCAGCAGTTACTCGACAGGGATGGGGCACCGGGAGCTGTTTTTT. Translated, it gives CASSYSTGMGHRELFF.

This clone appeared once. This sequence joins TRBV7-8 and TRBJ2-5, with D tentatively TRBD2 (5 bases). CDR1 is SGHVS, CDR2 FQNEAQ, per germline. The CDR3 is 18 amino acids. Trimming left V 4 bases short and J 4 bases short, with 25 bases between. CDR3 sequence (DNA): TGTGCCAGCAGCTACGAGGGAACGTGGAAAGGAAAGATAGAGACCCAGTACTTC. This sequence encodes CASSYEGTWKGKIETQYF.

Comment on this clone: It may be a read error: a sequence one base away is much more abundant. The chain links TRBV5-6 to TRBJ2-2; no reliable D call. Germline loops: CDR1 SGHDT, CDR2 YYEEEE. V lost 2 bases and J lost 0, with 2 bases in between. This CDR3 is 13 amino acids long. CDR3 nucleotide sequence: TGTGCCAGCAGCTTACCGAACACCGGGGAGCTGTTTTTT. This translates into CASSLPNTGELFF.

This rearrangement joins TRBV7-2 to TRBJ2-1; 7 positions match TRBD2. This CDR3 has 15 amino acids. The V and J ends lost 3 bases and 6 bases, in that order; junction bases with no gene match: 8. CDR1 is SGHTA, CDR2 FQGNSA, per germline. CDR3 residues: CASSFERGVANEQFF. Written as DNA, the CDR3 is TGTGCCAGCAGCTTCGAGCGGGGAGTGGCCAATGAGCAGTTCTTC.

The sample holds a few counts of this clone. The genes are TRBV6-6 and TRBJ2-7; no firm D call. The CDR3 sequence is 13 residues long. V was trimmed by 0 bases and J by 2 bases, leaving 5 bases between them. CDR1 is MNHNY and CDR2 is SVGAGI in the germline V gene (reference sequence). The CDR3 sequence is CASSYSKAYEQYV. CDR3 coding DNA: TGTGCCAGCAGTTACTCGAAGGCCTACGAGCAGTACGTC.

This clone has only a few counts. V usage is TRBV30 and J usage is TRBJ1-2; 12 positions agree with TRBD1. V was pared by 2 bases and J by 6 bases, with 10 bases of the junction left unmatched. This CDR3 region has 16 residues. In germline, CDR1 is GTSNPN, CDR2 SVGIG (reference sequence). Here the CDR3 reads CAWSPHSGTGGHGYTF. DNA for the CDR3: TGTGCCTGGAGTCCCCATTCCGGGACAGGGGGCCATGGCTACACCTTC.

V is TRBV5-5 and J is TRBJ2-2; D is unclear. CDR1 and CDR2 (germline): SGHKS, YYEKEE (reference sequence). The CDR3 consists of 13 residues. The V and J ends lost 1 base and 3 bases respectively, with 4 bases between them. In nucleotides, the CDR3 is TGTGCCAGCAGCTTGCTCGACACCGGGGAGCTGTTTTTT. Its translation: CASSLLDTGELFF. Based on the CDR3 plus reference TRBV5-5 and TRBJ2-2, the full variable domain is DAGVTQSPTHLIKTRGQQVTLRCSPISGHKSVSWYQQVLGQGPQFIFQYYEKEERGRGNFPDRFSARQFPNYSSELNVNALLLGDSALYLCASSLLDTGELFFGEGSRLTVL.

The chain carries TRBV7-9 and TRBJ1-2; D possibly corresponds to TRBD1 (6 bases). There are 14 residues in the CDR3. V was cut by 1 base and J by 7 bases, with 13 bases left in between. CDR1 SEHNR and CDR2 FQNEAQ come from the germline V gene (reference sequence). The CDR3, as DNA: TGTGCCAGCAGCTTAGAAAGGGGGTGGACTGGCTACACCTTC. Its protein product is CASSLERGWTGYTF.

CDR3 DNA: TGCAGCGTTGATGCCGGGCAGGGGATGAACACTGAAGCTTTCTTT. It is translated as CSVDAGQGMNTEAFF. This rearrangement joins TRBV29-1 to TRBJ1-1, with TRBD1 as a possible D gene (6 bases). Deletions cut 3 bases from V and 0 bases from J, with 14 bases between. CDR3 length equals 15 residues. CDR1 and CDR2 (germline): SQVTM, ANQGSEA.